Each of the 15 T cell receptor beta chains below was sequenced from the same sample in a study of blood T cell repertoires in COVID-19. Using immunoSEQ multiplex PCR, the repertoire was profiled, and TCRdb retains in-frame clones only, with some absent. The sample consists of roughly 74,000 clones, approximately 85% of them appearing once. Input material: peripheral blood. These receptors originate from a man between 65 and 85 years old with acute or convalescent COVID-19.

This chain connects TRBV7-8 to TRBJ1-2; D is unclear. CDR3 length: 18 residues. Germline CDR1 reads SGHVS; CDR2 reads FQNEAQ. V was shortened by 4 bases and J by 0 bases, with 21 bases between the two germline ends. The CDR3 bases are TGTGCCAGCAGCTCGAGTCGAGGCCGCCCGGTAGCTAACTATGGCTACACCTTC. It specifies CASSSSRGRPVANYGYTF.

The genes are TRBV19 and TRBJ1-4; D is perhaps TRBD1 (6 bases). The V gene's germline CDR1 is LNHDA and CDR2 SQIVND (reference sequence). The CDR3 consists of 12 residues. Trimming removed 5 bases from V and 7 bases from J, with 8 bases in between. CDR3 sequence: CASSFRGEKLFF. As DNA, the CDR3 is TGTGCCAGTAGTTTCAGGGGTGAAAAACTGTTTTTT. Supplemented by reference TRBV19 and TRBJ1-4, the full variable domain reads DGGITQSPKYLFRKEGQNVTLSCEQNLNHDAMYWYRQDPGQGLRLIYYSQIVNDFQKGDIAEGYSVSREKKESFPLTVTSAQKNPTAFYLCASSFRGEKLFFGSGTQLSVL.

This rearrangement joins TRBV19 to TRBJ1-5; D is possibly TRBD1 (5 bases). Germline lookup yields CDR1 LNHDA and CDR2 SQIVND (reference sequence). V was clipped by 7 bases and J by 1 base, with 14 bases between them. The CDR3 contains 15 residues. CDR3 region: CASNPTVNSNQPQHF. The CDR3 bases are TGTGCCAGTAACCCGACAGTCAACAGCAATCAGCCCCAGCATTTT.

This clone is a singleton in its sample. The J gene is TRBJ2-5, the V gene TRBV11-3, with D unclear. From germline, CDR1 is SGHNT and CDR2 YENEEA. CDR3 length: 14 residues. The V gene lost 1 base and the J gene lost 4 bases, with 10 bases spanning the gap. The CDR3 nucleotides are TGTGCCAGCAGCTTAGGGTTCGGCGGAGAGACCCAGTACTTC. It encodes CASSLGFGGETQYF.

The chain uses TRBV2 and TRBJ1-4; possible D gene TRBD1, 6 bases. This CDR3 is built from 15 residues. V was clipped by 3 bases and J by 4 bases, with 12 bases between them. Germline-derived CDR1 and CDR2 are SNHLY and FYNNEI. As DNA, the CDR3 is TGTGCCAGCAGTGAGGGGGCGGTGCTTAATGAAAAACTGTTTTTT. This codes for CASSEGAVLNEKLFF.

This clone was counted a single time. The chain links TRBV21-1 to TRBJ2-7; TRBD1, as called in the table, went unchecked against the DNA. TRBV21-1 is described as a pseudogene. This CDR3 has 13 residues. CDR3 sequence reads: CASTETVTYEQYF. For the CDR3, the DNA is TGTGCCAGCACGGAAACAGTGACCTACGAGCAGTACTTC.

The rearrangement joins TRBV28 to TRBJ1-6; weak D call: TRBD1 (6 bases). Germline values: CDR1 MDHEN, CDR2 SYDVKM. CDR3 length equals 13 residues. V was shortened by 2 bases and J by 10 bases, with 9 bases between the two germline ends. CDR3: CASSLRGNSPLHF. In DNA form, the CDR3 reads TGTGCCAGCAGTTTAAGGGGGAACTCACCCCTCCACTTT.

CDR3 region: CAISGDSSSPGYTF. The CDR3 nucleotides are TGTGCCATCAGTGGCGACAGCAGTTCACCTGGCTACACCTTC. The chain employs TRBV10-3 and TRBJ1-2; the D gene is possibly TRBD1 (5 bases). The CDR3 is 14 residues long. Trimming removed 4 bases at V and 7 bases at J, with 16 bases between. CDR1 is ENHRY, CDR2 SYGVKD, per germline.

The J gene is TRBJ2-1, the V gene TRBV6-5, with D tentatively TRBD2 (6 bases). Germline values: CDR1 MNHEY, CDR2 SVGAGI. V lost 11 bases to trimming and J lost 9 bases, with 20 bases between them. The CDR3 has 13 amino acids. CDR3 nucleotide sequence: TGTGCCGGGAGCCGGGACTTTGGGGGTGAGCAGTTCTTC. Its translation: CAGSRDFGGEQFF.

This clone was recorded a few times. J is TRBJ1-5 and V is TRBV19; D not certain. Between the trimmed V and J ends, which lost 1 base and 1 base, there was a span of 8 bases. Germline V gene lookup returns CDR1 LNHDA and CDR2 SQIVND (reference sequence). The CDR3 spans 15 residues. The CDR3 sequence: CASSIVSISNQPQHF. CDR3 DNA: TGTGCCAGTAGTATAGTTAGTATAAGCAATCAGCCCCAGCATTTT.

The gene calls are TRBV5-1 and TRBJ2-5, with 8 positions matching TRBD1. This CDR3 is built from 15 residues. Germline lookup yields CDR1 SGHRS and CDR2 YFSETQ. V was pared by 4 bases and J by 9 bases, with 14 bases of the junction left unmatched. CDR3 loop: CASSRGTGVRDPQYF. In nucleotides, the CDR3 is TGCGCCAGCAGCCGAGGGACAGGCGTCCGCGATCCCCAGTACTTC.

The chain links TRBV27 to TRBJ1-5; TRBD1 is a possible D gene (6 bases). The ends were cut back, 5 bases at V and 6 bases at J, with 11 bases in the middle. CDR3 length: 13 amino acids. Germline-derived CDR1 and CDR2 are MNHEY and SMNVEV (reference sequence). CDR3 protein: CASSVQGIQPQHF. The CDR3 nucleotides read TGTGCCAGCAGTGTACAGGGTATTCAGCCCCAGCATTTT.

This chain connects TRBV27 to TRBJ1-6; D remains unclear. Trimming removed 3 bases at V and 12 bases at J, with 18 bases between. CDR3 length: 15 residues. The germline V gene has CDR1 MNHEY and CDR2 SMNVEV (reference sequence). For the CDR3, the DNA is TGTGCCAGCAGTTTCCAACGTGGGCGCAGTTTACCCCTCCACTTT. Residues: CASSFQRGRSLPLHF.

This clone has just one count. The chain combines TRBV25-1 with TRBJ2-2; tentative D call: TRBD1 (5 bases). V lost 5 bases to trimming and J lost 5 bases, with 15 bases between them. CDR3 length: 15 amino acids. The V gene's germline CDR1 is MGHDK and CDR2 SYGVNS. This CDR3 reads CASSPIGAATGELFF. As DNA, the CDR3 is TGTGCCAGCAGTCCGATAGGGGCAGCTACCGGGGAGCTGTTTTTT.

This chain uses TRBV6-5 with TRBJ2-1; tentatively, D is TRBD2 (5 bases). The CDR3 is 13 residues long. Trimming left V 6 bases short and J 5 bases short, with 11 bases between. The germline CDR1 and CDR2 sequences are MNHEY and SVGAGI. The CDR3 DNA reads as TGTGCCAGCAGGAGAGGGCAGAACAATGAGCAGTTCTTC. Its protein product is CASRRGQNNEQFF.